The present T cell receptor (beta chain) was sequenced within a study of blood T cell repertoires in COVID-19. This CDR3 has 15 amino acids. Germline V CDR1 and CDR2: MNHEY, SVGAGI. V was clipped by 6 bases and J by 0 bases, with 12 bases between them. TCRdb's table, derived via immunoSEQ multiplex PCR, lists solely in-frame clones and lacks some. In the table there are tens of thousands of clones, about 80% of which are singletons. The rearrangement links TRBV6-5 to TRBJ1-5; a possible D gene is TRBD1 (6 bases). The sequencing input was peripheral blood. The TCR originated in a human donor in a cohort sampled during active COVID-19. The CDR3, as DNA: TGTGCCAGCAGACGGACAGCCTATAGCAATCAGCCCCAGCATTTT. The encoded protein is CASRRTAYSNQPQHF.